The 4 T cell receptor beta chains given below trace back to one sample, sequenced in a study of blood T cell repertoires in COVID-19 (dated by TCRdb to between 2020 and 2021). The receptor library was made with the immunoSEQ multiplex PCR assay. What TCRdb holds here is the immuneACCESS table cut down to in-frame rearrangements. Part of the clones is not present; checked against another copy, under half of the missing clones reflect an unresolved V gene, and the others are unexplained. The sample includes about 140,000 clones, with about 77% observed a single time. The ten largest make up more than 8.5% of the sample. Sequencing was carried out using peripheral blood. Every receptor here comes from a woman between 45 and 60 years old with active or convalescent COVID-19.

The gene calls are TRBV11-2 and TRBJ2-1; 13 bases agree with TRBD2. Germline V CDR1 and CDR2: SGHAT, FQNNGV. This CDR3 region has 17 residues. Unmatched junction bases numbered 11, after V lost 4 bases and J lost 8 bases. The DNA for the CDR3 is TGTGCCAGCAGCTCCATGAGACTAGCGGGGGGTTGGGATGAGCAGTTCTTC. This sequence encodes CASSSMRLAGGWDEQFF. Filled out from reference TRBV11-2 and TRBJ2-1, the complete variable domain reads EAGVAQSPRYKIIEKRQSVAFWCNPISGHATLYWYQQILGQGPKLLIQFQNNGVVDDSQLPKDRFSAERLKGVDSTLKIQPAKLEDSAVYLCASSSMRLAGGWDEQFFGPGTRLTVL.

The gene calls are TRBV9 and TRBJ2-1, with TRBD2 matching over 9 bases. CDR3 length: 16 amino acids. Trimming cost V 2 bases and J 8 bases; bases outside gene matches: 11. In germline, CDR1 is SGDLS, CDR2 YYNGEE. In DNA form, the CDR3 reads TGTGCCAGCAGCGTTAAGGGCGGGGGGGCATTTGATGAGCAGTTCTTC. Translating it yields CASSVKGGGAFDEQFF. Filled out from reference TRBV9 and TRBJ2-1, the complete variable domain reads DSGVTQTPKHLITATGQRVTLRCSPRSGDLSVYWYQQSLDQGLQFLIQYYNGEERAKGNILERFSAQQFPDLHSELNLSSLELGDSALYFCASSVKGGGAFDEQFFGPGTRLTVL.

The genes are TRBV19 and TRBJ1-1; 7 nucleotides match TRBD1. There are 16 residues in the CDR3. Germline CDR1 reads LNHDA; CDR2 reads SQIVND (reference sequence). V shed 6 bases and J 5 bases; nucleotides not matched to a gene: 15. This CDR3 reads CASSFRGPLVRTEAFF. Here the CDR3 DNA reads TGTGCCAGTAGCTTTAGGGGGCCTCTCGTAAGGACTGAAGCTTTCTTT.

This chain links TRBV2 with TRBJ2-2, with D tentatively TRBD1 (5 bases). This CDR3 has 14 amino acids. Germline CDR1 SNHLY, CDR2 FYNNEI. V lost 3 bases, J lost 6 bases, and 11 bases lay in between. In DNA form, the CDR3 reads TGTGCCAGCAGTGACAGCAGGGTGGCCGGGGAGCTGTTTTTT. This sequence encodes CASSDSRVAGELFF.